This TCR beta chain was obtained from a study of Graves' ophthalmopathy and Graves' hyperthyroidism. The authors amplified TCR beta CDR3 regions, and they did so from RNA transcripts for repertoire sequencing. Scientists carried out first-round RT-PCR using HTBI primers and then a second-round multiplex PCR. A single record per CDR3 protein comes from TCRdb applying MiXCR to the multiplex PCR reads. The profile covers around 1.1 million distinct CDR3 sequences, with about two fifths appearing a single time and more than 9.5% taken by the ten largest. The receptor comes from an adult man with Graves' hyperthyroidism. The sample consisted of peripheral blood or thyroid tissue (not recorded which).

DNA of the CDR3: TGCAGTGCCGCGACAGGGGTAACGACCTACGAGCAGTACTTC. It is translated as CSAATGVTTYEQYF. The chain combines TRBV20-1 with TRBJ2-7; 8 bases are shared with TRBD1. Germline lookup yields CDR1 DFQATT and CDR2 SNEGSKA (reference sequence). The CDR3 sequence is 14 residues long. V gave up 6 bases and J gave up 2 bases; unmatched junction bases: 9.